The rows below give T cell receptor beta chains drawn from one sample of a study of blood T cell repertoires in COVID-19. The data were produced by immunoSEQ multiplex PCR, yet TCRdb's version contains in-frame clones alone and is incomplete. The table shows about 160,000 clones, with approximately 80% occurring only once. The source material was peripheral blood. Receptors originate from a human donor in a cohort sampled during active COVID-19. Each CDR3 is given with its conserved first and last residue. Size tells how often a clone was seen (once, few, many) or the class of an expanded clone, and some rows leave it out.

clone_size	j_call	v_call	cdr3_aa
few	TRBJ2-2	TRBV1	CTSSQDPLVPGGELFF
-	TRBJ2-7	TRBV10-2	CASSEGSSYEQYF
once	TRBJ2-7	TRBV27	CASSQSRTAYEQYF
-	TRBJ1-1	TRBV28	CASILTGGNTEAFF
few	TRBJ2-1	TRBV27	CASSSSGRGNEQFF
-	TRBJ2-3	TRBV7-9	CAIDWGQGGTDTQYF
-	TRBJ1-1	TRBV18	CASSTTARGQTEAFF
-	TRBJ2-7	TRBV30	CAWSATGGGYEQYF
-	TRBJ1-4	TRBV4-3	CASSQGPGQGGEKLFF
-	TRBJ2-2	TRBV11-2	CASSLVVASGRIGELFF
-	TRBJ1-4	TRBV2	CASRDRGQATNEKLFF
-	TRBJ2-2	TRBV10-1	CASSERTDNTGELFF
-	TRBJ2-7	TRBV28	CASRGSGQGYEQYF
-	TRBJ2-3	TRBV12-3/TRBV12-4	CASSLRDTQYF
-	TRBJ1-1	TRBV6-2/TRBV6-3	CASSSTTGTEAFF
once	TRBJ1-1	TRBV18	CASSPRLPVWGPANRTEAFF
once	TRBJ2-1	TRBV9	CASSVAGGTRSYNEQFF
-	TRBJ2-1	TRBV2	CASSEGLADYNEQFF
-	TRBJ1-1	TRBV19	CASSIAGARVDTEAFF
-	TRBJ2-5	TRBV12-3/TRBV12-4	CASSSVETQYF
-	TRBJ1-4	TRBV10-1	CASGQSNEKLFF
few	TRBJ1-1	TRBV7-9	CASSQGENTEAFF
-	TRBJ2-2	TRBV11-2	CASSPGGTGELFF
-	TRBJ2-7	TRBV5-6	CASSLRGGSYEQYF
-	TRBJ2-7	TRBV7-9	CASSLLAGVNEQYF
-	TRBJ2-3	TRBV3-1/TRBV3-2	CASSRGGDTQYF
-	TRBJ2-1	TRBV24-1	CATSDRLNEQFF
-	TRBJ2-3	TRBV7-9	CASSPGRPSTDTQYF
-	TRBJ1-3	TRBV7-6	CASSLAYADSGNTIYF
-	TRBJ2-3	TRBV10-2	CASSESSGNTDTQYF
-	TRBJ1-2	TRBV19	CATTIGSGPYYGYTF
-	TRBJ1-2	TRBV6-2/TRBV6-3	CASSYRLRDRVGGYTF
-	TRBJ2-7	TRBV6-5	CASSKPQGRLGGYF